These T cell receptor beta chains were read from a single sample in a study of somatic mutations in cytotoxic T cells in rheumatoid arthritis. Using immunoSEQ multiplex PCR, the repertoire was profiled, and TCRdb retains in-frame clones only, with some absent. Of 20,000 or so clones listed, approximately 81% are singletons. The specimen was CD8+ T cells sorted from blood. Receptor source: a woman aged 40 to 55 with rheumatoid arthritis. Both conserved end residues are part of each CDR3. D genes are given only for firm matches. A row's size may be missing; if present it is once, few, many or a size class.

v_gene	len	j_gene	abundance	d_gene	CDR3aa	CDR3nt
TRBV6-5	12	TRBJ2-5	.	.	CASSWETGEQYF	TGTGCCAGCAGTTGGGAAACGGGGGAGCAGTACTTC
TRBV29-1	12	TRBJ2-5	few	.	CSGGGGSETQYF	TGCAGCGGGGGAGGAGGGAGTGAGACCCAGTACTTC
TRBV6-5	15	TRBJ1-5	.	.	CASRHYWDTNQPQHF	TGTGCCAGCAGGCATTATTGGGACACCAATCAGCCCCAGCATTTT
TRBV30	15	TRBJ1-1	.	.	CAWSARVLRDTEAFF	TGTGCCTGGAGTGCACGTGTCTTGAGGGACACTGAAGCTTTCTTT
TRBV5-1	13	TRBJ2-7	.	TRBD2	CASRELAGFGQYF	TGCGCCAGCAGAGAACTAGCGGGATTTGGGCAGTACTTC
TRBV6-5	13	TRBJ1-1	.	.	CASSYSNSREAFF	TGTGCCAGCAGTTACTCGAATTCGAGAGAAGCTTTCTTT
TRBV7-8	16	TRBJ1-4	.	.	CASSSQQGPGYEKLFF	TGTGCCAGCAGCTCGCAACAGGGCCCAGGGTACGAAAAACTGTTTTTT
TRBV10-2	18	TRBJ1-5	.	.	CASSVGDIRGNGNQPQHF	TGCGCCAGCAGTGTAGGGGACATTAGAGGAAATGGCAATCAGCCCCAGCATTTT
TRBV6-1	15	TRBJ1-6	.	TRBD1	CASSEDRGPYSPLHF	TGTGCCAGCAGTGAGGACAGGGGGCCTTATTCACCCCTCCACTTT
TRBV11-3	15	TRBJ2-5	few	.	CASSSLAQNGETQYF	TGTGCCAGCAGCTCCCTAGCCCAGAATGGGGAGACCCAGTACTTC
TRBV4-1	16	TRBJ2-7	.	TRBD2	CASSQTPSGGYYEQYF	TGCGCCAGCAGCCAAACCCCTAGCGGGGGGTACTACGAGCAGTACTTC
TRBV10-3	13	TRBJ1-2	.	.	CAISADRNYGYTF	TGTGCCATCAGTGCGGACAGAAACTATGGCTACACCTTC
TRBV2	15	TRBJ1-2	.	.	CASSEAGIANYGYTF	TGTGCCAGCAGTGAAGCCGGGATAGCTAACTATGGCTACACCTTC
TRBV23-1	14	TRBJ1-5	.	.	CASRGPGEDQPQHF	TGCGCCAGCAGGGGCCCAGGGGAAGACCAGCCCCAGCATTTT
TRBV19	14	TRBJ2-7	.	TRBD1	CASSIGDSYDEQYF	TGTGCCAGTAGTATCGGGGACAGTTATGACGAGCAGTACTTC
TRBV9	14	TRBJ2-2	once	TRBD1	CASSVSGGTGELFF	TGTGCCAGCAGCGTATCAGGGGGCACCGGGGAGCTGTTTTTT
TRBV30	14	TRBJ2-1	.	TRBD2	CAWGEGTSYNEQFF	TGTGCCTGGGGGGAGGGGACTTCCTACAATGAGCAGTTCTTC
TRBV9	16	TRBJ2-3	.	TRBD2	CASSLRPSGGQNTQYF	TGTGCCAGCAGCCTAAGACCCAGCGGGGGGCAGAATACGCAGTATTTT
TRBV4-1	13	TRBJ1-1	.	TRBD1	CASSHRGPTEAFF	TGCGCCAGCAGCCACAGGGGGCCCACTGAAGCTTTCTTT
TRBV15	15	TRBJ2-7	.	.	CATSREGGPTYEQYF	TGTGCCACCAGCAGAGAGGGGGGGCCTACCTACGAGCAGTACTTC
TRBV7-8	15	TRBJ1-6	.	.	CASSLVAGGGSPLHF	TGTGCCAGCAGCTTAGTGGCCGGCGGGGGTTCACCCCTCCACTTT
TRBV9	14	TRBJ2-1	.	.	CASSVEIMNSEQFF	TGTGCCAGCAGCGTAGAAATAATGAACAGCGAGCAGTTCTTC
TRBV5-1	14	TRBJ2-3	.	TRBD2	CASTASGYTDTQYF	TGCGCCAGCACGGCTAGCGGGTACACAGATACGCAGTATTTT
TRBV4-1	17	TRBJ2-3	.	.	CASSQEGGLAATDTQYF	TGCGCCAGCAGCCAAGAAGGGGGGCTAGCGGCCACAGATACGCAGTATTTT
TRBV11-2	15	TRBJ1-2	.	.	CASSLVLGSDYGYTF	TGTGCCAGCAGCTTAGTCCTGGGGAGTGACTATGGCTACACCTTC
TRBV6-5	15	TRBJ2-7	.	.	CASSYRRQGSYEQYF	TGTGCCAGCAGTTATAGACGGCAGGGCTCCTACGAGCAGTACTTC
TRBV4-1	16	TRBJ2-7	.	TRBD1	CASSHGPGTEFYEQYF	TGCGCCAGCAGCCACGGACCCGGGACAGAGTTCTACGAGCAGTACTTC
TRBV4-1	17	TRBJ1-1	.	TRBD1	CASSQGDSVSLNTEAFF	TGCGCCAGCAGCCAAGGGGACAGCGTGTCGTTGAACACTGAAGCTTTCTTT
TRBV7-2	16	TRBJ2-7	.	TRBD2	CASSLVAGGASYEQYF	TGTGCCAGCAGCTTAGTGGCCGGGGGGGCGTCTTACGAGCAGTACTTC
TRBV9	13	TRBJ2-5	.	.	CASSPPGGETQYF	TGTGCCAGCAGCCCCCCAGGGGGGGAGACCCAGTACTTC
TRBV5-1	15	TRBJ1-2	once	.	CASSLGGVSTYGYTF	TGCGCCAGCAGCTTGGGGGGGGTTTCTACCTATGGCTACACCTTC
TRBV30	15	TRBJ2-1	.	TRBD2	CAWSILAGGGNEQFF	TGTGCCTGGAGCATACTAGCGGGGGGCGGGAATGAGCAGTTCTTC
TRBV11-3	13	TRBJ1-4	.	.	CASSPRVCEKLFF	TGTGCCAGCAGCCCTCGGGTATGCGAAAAACTGTTTTTT
TRBV19	15	TRBJ2-1	.	.	CASALRRELYNEQFF	TGTGCCAGTGCCCTAAGGAGGGAGCTTTACAATGAGCAGTTCTTC